The 12 T cell receptor beta chains reported below all come from one sample, sequenced in a study of response to subunit inactivated influenza vaccine. One entry per CDR3 protein, called by TCRdb with MiXCR from the RT-PCR reads. Among about 780,000 distinct CDR3 sequences listed, about 18% were seen once. This specimen was PBMCs from blood, taken around 5 days after vaccination. Receptors were obtained from a man aged 50 or older who received an inactivated influenza vaccine.

This clonotype was counted only a few times. The CDR3: CASSQYSGVTDTQYF. In DNA form, the CDR3 reads TGCGCCAGCAGCCAATACTCGGGGGTGACAGATACGCAGTATTTT. The J gene is TRBJ2-3, the V gene TRBV4-3, with D possibly TRBD2 on 6 matching bases. This CDR3 contains 15 residues. The germline V and J ends were trimmed by 2 bases and 3 bases, with 12 bases remaining between them. CDR1 LGHNA and CDR2 YSLEER come from the germline V gene.

This clonotype showed up just a few times. This sequence joins TRBV4-3 and TRBJ2-6, with no clear D. Germline V gene data show CDR1 as LGHNA and CDR2 as YSLEER. Trimming shortened V by 0 bases and J by 1 base, and 1 base separated the two germline ends. CDR3 length: 14 amino acids. For the CDR3, the DNA is TGCGCCAGCAGCCAAGAGTCTGGGGCCAACGTCCTGACTTTC. Its translation is CASSQESGANVLTF.

V gene TRBV5-1 combines with J gene TRBJ2-7, with 11 nucleotides matching TRBD1. CDR1 is SGHRS and CDR2 is YFSETQ in the germline V gene. Losses at the gene ends were 0 bases for V and 6 bases for J; bases not matched to a gene: 2. There are 14 residues in the CDR3. CDR3 sequence reads: CASSLGTGGLEQYF. CDR3 DNA: TGCGCCAGCAGCTTGGGGACAGGGGGCCTCGAGCAGTACTTC.

The chain is built from TRBV12-3 or TRBV12-4 and TRBJ1-5; D call uncertain. The V end lost 2 bases, the J end lost 9 bases, and 11 bases lay between the germline ends. The CDR3 runs 13 residues. Here the CDR3 reads CASSLKVKRPQHF. The CDR3 bases are TGTGCCAGCAGTTTAAAGGTTAAGAGGCCCCAGCATTTT.

The sample holds a few counts of this clonotype. This chain links TRBV20-1 with TRBJ2-7; D is unresolved. The V gene lost 3 bases and the J gene lost 3 bases, with 12 bases spanning the gap. The V gene's germline CDR1 is DFQATT and CDR2 SNEGSKA (reference sequence). CDR3 length: 13 residues. The CDR3: CSASGPLYYEQYF. DNA for the CDR3: TGCAGTGCTAGCGGCCCCTTGTACTACGAGCAGTACTTC.

This sequence joins TRBV6-5 and TRBJ1-4; no definite D call. This CDR3 contains 15 residues. Germline V CDR1 and CDR2: MNHEY, SVGAGI. With 1 base removed from V and 0 bases from J, the gap between germline ends came to 6 bases. The chain's CDR3 is CASSYLGSTNEKLFF. The DNA for the CDR3 is TGTGCCAGCAGTTACTTGGGGTCAACTAATGAAAAACTGTTTTTT.

The chain carries TRBV6-2 or TRBV6-3 and TRBJ2-1; D is undetermined. The germline V gene has CDR1 MNHEY and CDR2 SVGEGT. This CDR3 has 13 residues. The germline V and J ends were trimmed by 6 bases and 7 bases, with 13 bases remaining between them. The CDR3 DNA sequence: TGTGCCAGCAGCCCCTCCTGGGGTAATGAGCAGTTCTTC. This encodes CASSPSWGNEQFF.

This clonotype has only one observation. The chain employs TRBV5-1 and TRBJ2-2; 8 bases map to TRBD1. The V segment lost 0 bases and the J segment 2 bases; nucleotides outside the gene matches: 6. CDR1 SGHRS and CDR2 YFSETQ come from the germline V gene. There are 17 residues in the CDR3. The DNA of the CDR3 is TGCGCCAGCAGCTTGGTTCCTGGACAGGGCAACACCGGGGAGCTGTTTTTT. Translating gives CASSLVPGQGNTGELFF. Filled out from reference TRBV5-1 and TRBJ2-2, the complete variable domain reads KAGVTQTPRYLIKTRGQQVTLSCSPISGHRSVSWYQQTPGQGLQFLFEYFSETQRNKGNFPGRFSGRQFSNSRSEMNVSTLELGDSALYLCASSLVPGQGNTGELFFGEGSRLTVL.

This clonotype was seen a few times. The chain carries TRBV12-3 or TRBV12-4 and TRBJ2-1; D is possibly TRBD2 (6 bases). CDR3 length: 13 amino acids. V lost 6 bases to trimming and J lost 7 bases, with 13 bases between them. The CDR3: CASRSPGLNEQFF. The DNA for the CDR3 is TGTGCCAGCAGATCTCCGGGACTTAATGAGCAGTTCTTC.

The rearrangement joins TRBV20-1 to TRBJ2-1, with TRBD2 matching over 11 bases. The CDR3 is 16 amino acids. CDR1 and CDR2 (germline): DFQATT, SNEGSKA (reference sequence). J was trimmed by 4 bases and V by 5 bases; bases with no gene match: 10. The CDR3 bases are TGCAGTGCTCTACGACTAGCGGGGAGTACATACAATGAGCAGTTCTTC. This encodes CSALRLAGSTYNEQFF.

This clonotype was observed a handful of times. This chain joins TRBV20-1 and TRBJ2-1; 11 bases fit TRBD2. The V gene's germline CDR1 is DFQATT and CDR2 SNEGSKA (reference sequence). V trimming: 0 bases; J trimming: 8 bases; junction bases outside the gene matches: 6. The CDR3 is 15 residues long. This CDR3 is CSARETSGSVDEQFF. Here the CDR3 DNA reads TGCAGTGCTAGAGAAACTAGCGGGAGTGTTGATGAGCAGTTCTTC.

This clonotype was seen a few times. J is TRBJ2-5 and V is TRBV7-2; either TRBD1 or TRBD2 may fit D (6 bases each). Germline-derived CDR1 and CDR2 are SGHTA and FQGNSA. This CDR3 has 14 residues. V shed 6 bases and J shed 4 bases, with 15 bases lying between them. Written as DNA, the CDR3 is TGTGCCAGCAGATGGAGGGGACAAGGAGAGACCCAGTACTTC. Encoded protein: CASRWRGQGETQYF. Full variable domain (outside the CDR3, taken from reference TRBV7-2 and TRBJ2-5): GAGVSQSPSNKVTEKGKDVELRCDPISGHTALYWYRQSLGQGLEFLIYFQGNSAPDKSGLPSDRFSAERTGGSVSTLTIQRTQQEDSAVYLCASRWRGQGETQYFGPGTRLLVL.